Following are 13 T cell receptor beta chains from one sample sequenced in a study of control samples from healthy donors and cancer patients. Sequencing used immunoSEQ multiplex PCR; TCRdb keeps in-frame clones, though not all of them. The sample has around 82,000 clones; about 87% are singletons. The sequencing sample was made of blood. These receptors were obtained from a man aged 50-60 years in good health.

The V call is TRBV12-5, the J call TRBJ1-1; no clear D gene. With 2 bases removed from V and 7 bases from J, the gap between germline ends came to 5 bases. Per germline, CDR1 LGHNT and CDR2 FRNRAP. This CDR3 region has 11 residues. CDR3 DNA: TGTGCTAGTGGTTTGAGGAATGAAGCTTTCTTT. Its protein product is CASGLRNEAFF. The whole variable domain, filled in from reference TRBV12-5 and TRBJ1-1, reads DARVTQTPRHKVTEMGQEVTMRCQPILGHNTVFWYRQTMMQGLELLAYFRNRAPLDDSGMPKDRFSAEMPDATLATLKIQPSEPRDSAVYFCASGLRNEAFFGQGTRLTVV.

The chain links TRBV11-3 to TRBJ2-5, with 7 bases matching TRBD1. With V trimmed by 5 bases and J by 2 bases, 2 bases remained unmatched. The CDR3 covers 13 residues. Germline V lookup: CDR1 SGHNT, CDR2 YENEEA. CDR3 protein: CASSTGQQETQYF. The CDR3 bases are TGTGCCAGCAGCACGGGACAGCAAGAGACCCAGTACTTC.

The rearrangement links TRBV2 to TRBJ2-7; D uncertain. V was shortened by 3 bases and J by 0 bases, with 3 bases between the two germline ends. There are 12 residues in the CDR3. Germline V gene lookup returns CDR1 SNHLY and CDR2 FYNNEI. The CDR3 protein is CASSDHSYEQYF. The DNA for the CDR3 is TGTGCCAGCAGTGACCACTCCTACGAGCAGTACTTC.

The chain's CDR3 is CASSLADQPQHF. The CDR3 region has the DNA TGTGCCAGCAGCTTAGCAGATCAGCCCCAGCATTTT. The chain joins TRBV7-9 to TRBJ1-5; no definite D call. CDR1 and CDR2 from the germline V gene are SEHNR and FQNEAQ (reference sequence). Trimming stripped 0 bases from V and 5 bases from J, with 2 bases between. The CDR3 is 12 residues long. Together with reference TRBV7-9 and TRBJ1-5, the CDR3 gives the full variable domain: DTGVSQNPRHKITKRGQNVTFRCDPISEHNRLYWYRQTLGQGPEFLTYFQNEAQLEKSRLLSDRFSAERPKGSFSTLEIQRTEQGDSAMYLCASSLADQPQHFGDGTRLSIL.

The rearrangement joins TRBV30 to TRBJ2-7, with D hard to call. CDR3 length: 16 residues. V lost 0 bases and J lost 3, with 18 bases in between. Germline-derived CDR1 and CDR2 are GTSNPN and SVGIG (reference sequence). In DNA, the CDR3 is TGTGCCTGGAGTGTAGCACAGCGATTTATCTACTACGAGCAGTACTTC. Amino acid sequence: CAWSVAQRFIYYEQYF.

The genes are TRBV18 and TRBJ1-2; 8 nucleotides agree with TRBD1. After removal of 2 bases from V and 0 bases from J, the junction contained 5 bases not matched to a gene. CDR1 is KGHSH, CDR2 LQKENI, per germline. This CDR3 comprises 16 residues. The CDR3 protein is CASSPISTGANYGYTF. CDR3 in DNA: TGTGCCAGCTCACCAATATCGACAGGGGCTAACTATGGCTACACCTTC.

This chain links TRBV19 with TRBJ2-7, with D possibly being TRBD2 (5 bases). The CDR3 totals 12 residues. Germline V gives CDR1 LNHDA, CDR2 SQIVND (reference sequence). The V and J ends lost 7 bases and 6 bases respectively, with 13 bases between them. CDR3 DNA sequence: TGTGCCAGTATTCAGTTGGGGAGCGAGCAGTACGTC. Translating gives CASIQLGSEQYV.

This sequence joins TRBV28 and TRBJ1-3, with 8 bases matching TRBD1. V dropped 5 bases and J dropped 0; count of bases not matched to a gene: 6. Germline CDR1 is MDHEN and CDR2 is SYDVKM. CDR3 length equals 16 residues. The CDR3 DNA is TGTGCCAGCAGTCGCCGGACAGGGAACTCTGGAAACACCATATATTTT. This codes for CASSRRTGNSGNTIYF.

This clone was detected only a few times. V is TRBV15 and J is TRBJ2-5, with D possibly matching TRBD2 (6 bases). Germline lookup yields CDR1 LNHNV and CDR2 YYDKDF (reference sequence). This CDR3 region has 14 residues. V lost 4 bases, J lost 3 bases, and 12 bases lay in between. The CDR3 region has the DNA TGTGCCACCAGCAAAATGAGACTAGAAGAGACCCAGTACTTC. It codes for CATSKMRLEETQYF.

This chain joins TRBV9 and TRBJ2-2, with D unresolved. The CDR3 consists of 14 residues. The germline V gene has CDR1 SGDLS and CDR2 YYNGEE. V was shortened by 4 bases and J by 2 bases, with 9 bases between the two germline ends. CDR3: CASSLRPNTGELFF. In DNA, the CDR3 is TGTGCCAGCAGCCTACGACCTAACACCGGGGAGCTGTTTTTT.

The CDR3 protein is CASSPDRTGGRYGYTF. The CDR3 DNA reads TGTGCCAGCAGCCCAGATAGGACAGGGGGCCGCTATGGCTACACCTTC. This rearrangement joins TRBV4-2 to TRBJ1-2; 11 positions match TRBD1. CDR1 is LGHNA and CDR2 is YNFKEQ in the germline V gene. The CDR3 runs to 16 residues. J lost 4 bases, V lost 4 bases, and 8 bases had no gene match.

J is TRBJ2-1 and V is TRBV28; D unresolved. V lost 2 bases to trimming and J lost 9 bases, with 14 bases between them. Per the germline V gene, CDR1 is MDHEN and CDR2 is SYDVKM. The CDR3 loop spans 14 amino acids. This chain's CDR3 is CASSLSSQWSEQFF. The CDR3 region has the DNA TGTGCCAGCAGTTTAAGCAGCCAGTGGAGTGAGCAGTTCTTC.

This rearrangement joins TRBV21-1 to TRBJ1-1; the D call in the table, TRBD1, was not verified against the DNA. TRBV21-1 is an annotated pseudogene. This CDR3 is 20 amino acids long. The CDR3 here is CASSKDISPEGAKGNTEAFF. As DNA, the CDR3 is TGTGCCAGCAGCAAAGACATCTCTCCTGAGGGGGCCAAGGGAAACACTGAAGCTTTCTTT.